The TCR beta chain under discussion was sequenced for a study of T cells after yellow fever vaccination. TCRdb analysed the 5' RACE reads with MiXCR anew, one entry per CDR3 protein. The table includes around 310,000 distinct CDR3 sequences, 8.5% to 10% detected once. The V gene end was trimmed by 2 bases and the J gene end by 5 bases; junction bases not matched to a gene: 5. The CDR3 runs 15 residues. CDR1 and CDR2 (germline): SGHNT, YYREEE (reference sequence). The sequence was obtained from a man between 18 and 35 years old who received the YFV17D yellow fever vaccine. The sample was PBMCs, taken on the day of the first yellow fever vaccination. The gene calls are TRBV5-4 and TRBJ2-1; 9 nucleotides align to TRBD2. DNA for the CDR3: TGTGCCAGCAGCTTAGGGGCTAGCGGGGACAATGAGCAGTTCTTC. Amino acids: CASSLGASGDNEQFF.